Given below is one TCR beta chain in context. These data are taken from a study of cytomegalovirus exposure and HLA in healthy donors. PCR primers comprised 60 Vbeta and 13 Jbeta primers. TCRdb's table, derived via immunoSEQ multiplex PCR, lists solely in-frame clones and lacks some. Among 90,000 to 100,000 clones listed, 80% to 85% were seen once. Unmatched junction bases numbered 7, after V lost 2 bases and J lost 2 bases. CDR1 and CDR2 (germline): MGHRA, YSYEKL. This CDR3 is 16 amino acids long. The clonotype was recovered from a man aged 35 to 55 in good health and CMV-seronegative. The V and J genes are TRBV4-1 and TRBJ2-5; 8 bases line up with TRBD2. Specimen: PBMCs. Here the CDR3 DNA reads TGCGCCAGCAGCCAAACGGTGGCGGGGGGACAAGAGACCCAGTACTTC. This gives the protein CASSQTVAGGQETQYF.